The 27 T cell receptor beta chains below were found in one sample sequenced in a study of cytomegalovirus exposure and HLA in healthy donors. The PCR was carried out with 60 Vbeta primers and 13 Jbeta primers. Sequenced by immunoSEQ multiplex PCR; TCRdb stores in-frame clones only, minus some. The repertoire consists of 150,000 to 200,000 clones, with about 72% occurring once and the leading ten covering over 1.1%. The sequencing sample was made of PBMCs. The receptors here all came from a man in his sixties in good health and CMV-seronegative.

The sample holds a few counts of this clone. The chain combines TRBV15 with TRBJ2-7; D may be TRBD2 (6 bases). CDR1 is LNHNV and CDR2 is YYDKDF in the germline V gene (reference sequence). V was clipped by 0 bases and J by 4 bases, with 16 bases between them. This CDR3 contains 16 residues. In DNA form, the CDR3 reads TGTGCCACCAGCAGAGAGGGGGGTACGCGGGGTTACGAGCAGTACTTC. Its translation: CATSREGGTRGYEQYF.

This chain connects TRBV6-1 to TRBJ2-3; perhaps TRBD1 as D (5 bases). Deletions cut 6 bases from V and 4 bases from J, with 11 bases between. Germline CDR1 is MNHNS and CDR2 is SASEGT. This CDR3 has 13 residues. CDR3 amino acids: CASRKIGADTQYF. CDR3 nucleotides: TGTGCCAGCAGAAAAATAGGGGCAGATACGCAGTATTTT.

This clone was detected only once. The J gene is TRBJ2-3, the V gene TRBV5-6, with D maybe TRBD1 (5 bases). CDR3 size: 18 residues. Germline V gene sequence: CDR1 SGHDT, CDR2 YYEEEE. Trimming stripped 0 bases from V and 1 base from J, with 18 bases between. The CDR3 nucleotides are TGTGCCAGCAGCTTGGTTGGGGTAGGGGTTTTTGGCACAGATACGCAGTATTTT. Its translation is CASSLVGVGVFGTDTQYF.

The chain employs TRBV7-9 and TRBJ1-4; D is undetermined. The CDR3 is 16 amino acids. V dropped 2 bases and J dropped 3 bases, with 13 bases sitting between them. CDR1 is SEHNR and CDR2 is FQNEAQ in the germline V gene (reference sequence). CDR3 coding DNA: TGTGCCAGCAGCTTATTTGGACTGGCGGCTAATGAAAAACTGTTTTTT. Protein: CASSLFGLAANEKLFF.

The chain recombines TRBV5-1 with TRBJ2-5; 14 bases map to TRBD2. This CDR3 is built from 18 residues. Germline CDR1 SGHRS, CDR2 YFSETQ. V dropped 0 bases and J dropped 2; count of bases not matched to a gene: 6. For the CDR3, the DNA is TGCGCCAGCAGCTTGGGGACTAGCGGGGGGCCGGGTCAAGAGACCCAGTACTTC. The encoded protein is CASSLGTSGGPGQETQYF.

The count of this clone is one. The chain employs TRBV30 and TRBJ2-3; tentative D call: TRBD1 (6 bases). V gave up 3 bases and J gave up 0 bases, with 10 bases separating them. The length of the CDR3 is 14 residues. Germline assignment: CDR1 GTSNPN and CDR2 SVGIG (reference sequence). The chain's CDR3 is CAWSRQVSTDTQYF. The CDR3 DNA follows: TGTGCCTGGAGCCGACAGGTTAGCACAGATACGCAGTATTTT.

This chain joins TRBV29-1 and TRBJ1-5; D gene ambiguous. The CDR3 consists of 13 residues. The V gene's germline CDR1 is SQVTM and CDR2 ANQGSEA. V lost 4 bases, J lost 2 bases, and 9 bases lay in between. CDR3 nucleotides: TGCAGCGTTGCCCACGGGGGCAATCAGCCCCAGCATTTT. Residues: CSVAHGGNQPQHF.

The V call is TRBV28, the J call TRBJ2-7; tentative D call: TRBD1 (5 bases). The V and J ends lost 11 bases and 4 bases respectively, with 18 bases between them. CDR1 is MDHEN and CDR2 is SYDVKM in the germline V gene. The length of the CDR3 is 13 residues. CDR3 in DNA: TGTGCCCATAAGCCCGCAGGGTGGTACGAGCAGTACTTC. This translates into CAHKPAGWYEQYF.

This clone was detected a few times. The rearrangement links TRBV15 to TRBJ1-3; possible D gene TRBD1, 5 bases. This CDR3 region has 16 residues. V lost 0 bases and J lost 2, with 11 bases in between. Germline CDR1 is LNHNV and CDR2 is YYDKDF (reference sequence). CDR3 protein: CATSRDPSRAGNTIYF. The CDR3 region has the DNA TGTGCCACCAGCAGAGACCCTTCCAGGGCTGGAAACACCATATATTTT.

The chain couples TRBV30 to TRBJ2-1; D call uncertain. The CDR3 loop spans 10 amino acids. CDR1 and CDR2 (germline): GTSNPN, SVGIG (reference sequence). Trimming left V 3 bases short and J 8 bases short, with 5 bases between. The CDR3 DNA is TGTGCCTGGAGCGCGGATGAGCAGTTCTTC. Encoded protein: CAWSADEQFF.

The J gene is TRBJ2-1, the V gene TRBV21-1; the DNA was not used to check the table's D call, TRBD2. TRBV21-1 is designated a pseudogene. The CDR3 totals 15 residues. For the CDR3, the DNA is TGTGCCAGCAGCAGACCGGGACTCGCGGTCGATGAGCAGTTCTTC. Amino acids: CASSRPGLAVDEQFF.

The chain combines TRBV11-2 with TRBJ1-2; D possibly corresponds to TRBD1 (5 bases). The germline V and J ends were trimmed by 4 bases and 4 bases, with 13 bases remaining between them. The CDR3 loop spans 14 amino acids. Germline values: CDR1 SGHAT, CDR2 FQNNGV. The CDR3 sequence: CASSSRGIVYGYTF. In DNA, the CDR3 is TGTGCCAGCAGCTCCCGGGGGATCGTCTATGGCTACACCTTC.

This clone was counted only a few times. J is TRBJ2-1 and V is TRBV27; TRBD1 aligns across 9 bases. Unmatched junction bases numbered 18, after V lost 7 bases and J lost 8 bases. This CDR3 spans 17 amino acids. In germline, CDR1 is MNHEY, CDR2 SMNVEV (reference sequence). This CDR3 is CASMSPFGGQGLDEQFF. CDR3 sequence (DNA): TGTGCCAGCATGTCTCCTTTTGGGGGACAGGGCTTGGATGAGCAGTTCTTC.

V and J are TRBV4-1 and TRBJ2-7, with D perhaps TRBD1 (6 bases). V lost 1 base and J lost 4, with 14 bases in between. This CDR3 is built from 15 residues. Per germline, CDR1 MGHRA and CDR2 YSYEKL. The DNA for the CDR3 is TGCGCCAGCAGCCAAGCGGATGACAGGAGATACGAGCAGTACTTC. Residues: CASSQADDRRYEQYF.

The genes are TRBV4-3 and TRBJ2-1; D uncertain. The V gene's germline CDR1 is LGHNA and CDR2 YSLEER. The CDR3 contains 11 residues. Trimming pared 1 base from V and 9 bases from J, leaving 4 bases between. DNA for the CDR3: TGCGCCAGCAGCCAAGCGGGTGAGCAGTTCTTC. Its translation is CASSQAGEQFF.

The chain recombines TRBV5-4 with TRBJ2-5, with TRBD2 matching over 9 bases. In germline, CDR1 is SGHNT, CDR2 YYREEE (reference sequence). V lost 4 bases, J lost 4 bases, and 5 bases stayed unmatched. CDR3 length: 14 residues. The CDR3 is CASSPGLAPETQYF. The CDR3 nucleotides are TGTGCCAGCAGCCCGGGACTAGCCCCAGAGACCCAGTACTTC.

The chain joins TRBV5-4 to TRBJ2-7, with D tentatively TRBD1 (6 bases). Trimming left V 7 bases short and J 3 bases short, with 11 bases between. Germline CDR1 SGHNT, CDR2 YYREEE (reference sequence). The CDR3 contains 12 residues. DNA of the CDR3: TGTGCCAGCGGGGGCTCCGTCTACGAGCAGTACTTC. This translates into CASGGSVYEQYF.

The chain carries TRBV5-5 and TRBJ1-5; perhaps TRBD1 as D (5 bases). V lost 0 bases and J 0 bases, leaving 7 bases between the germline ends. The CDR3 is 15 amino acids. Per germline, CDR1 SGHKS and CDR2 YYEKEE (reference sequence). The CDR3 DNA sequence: TGTGCCAGCAGCTTGGACAGGTATAGCAATCAGCCCCAGCATTTT. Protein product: CASSLDRYSNQPQHF. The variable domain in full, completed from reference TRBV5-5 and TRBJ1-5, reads DAGVTQSPTHLIKTRGQQVTLRCSPISGHKSVSWYQQVLGQGPQFIFQYYEKEERGRGNFPDRFSARQFPNYSSELNVNALLLGDSALYLCASSLDRYSNQPQHFGDGTRLSIL.

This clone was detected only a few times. The CDR3 loop reads CASSESGVGDEQFF. Here the CDR3 DNA reads TGCGCCAGCAGTGAGTCGGGAGTTGGCGATGAGCAGTTCTTC. This sequence joins TRBV10-1 and TRBJ2-1, with TRBD2 as a possible D gene (5 bases). Germline V gene sequence: CDR1 WNHNN, CDR2 SYGVQD (reference sequence). V was clipped by 0 bases and J by 8 bases, with 11 bases between them. There are 14 residues in the CDR3.

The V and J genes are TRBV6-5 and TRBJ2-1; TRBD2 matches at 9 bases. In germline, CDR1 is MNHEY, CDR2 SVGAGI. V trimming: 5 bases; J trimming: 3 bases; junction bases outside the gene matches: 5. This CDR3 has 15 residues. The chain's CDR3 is CASSPSSGIYNEQFF. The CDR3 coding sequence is TGTGCCAGCAGTCCTTCTAGCGGGATCTACAATGAGCAGTTCTTC.

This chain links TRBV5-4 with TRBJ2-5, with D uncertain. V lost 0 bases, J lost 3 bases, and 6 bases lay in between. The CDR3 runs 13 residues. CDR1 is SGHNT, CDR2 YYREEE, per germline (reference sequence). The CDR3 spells CASSLEQKETQYF. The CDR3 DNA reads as TGTGCCAGCAGCTTGGAACAAAAAGAGACCCAGTACTTC.

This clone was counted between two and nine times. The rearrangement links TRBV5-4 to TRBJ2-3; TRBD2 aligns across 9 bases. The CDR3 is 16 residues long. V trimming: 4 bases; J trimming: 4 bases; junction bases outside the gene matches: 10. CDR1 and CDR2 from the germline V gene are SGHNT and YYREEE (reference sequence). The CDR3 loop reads CASSRPLSGSSDTQYF. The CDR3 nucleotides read TGTGCCAGCAGCCGCCCTCTTAGCGGGAGCTCAGATACGCAGTATTTT.

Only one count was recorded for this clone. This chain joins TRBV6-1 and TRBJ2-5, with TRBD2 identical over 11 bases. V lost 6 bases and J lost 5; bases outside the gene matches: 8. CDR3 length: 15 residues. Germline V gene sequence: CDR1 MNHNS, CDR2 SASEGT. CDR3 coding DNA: TGTGCCAGCAGAATAGCGGGGGGGGTCGGGGAGACCCAGTACTTC. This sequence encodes CASRIAGGVGETQYF.

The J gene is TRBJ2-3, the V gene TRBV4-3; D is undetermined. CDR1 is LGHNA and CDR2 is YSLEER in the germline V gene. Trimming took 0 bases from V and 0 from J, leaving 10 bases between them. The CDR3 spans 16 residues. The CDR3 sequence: CASSQEQNPSTDTQYF. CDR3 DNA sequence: TGCGCCAGCAGCCAAGAGCAGAATCCTAGCACAGATACGCAGTATTTT.

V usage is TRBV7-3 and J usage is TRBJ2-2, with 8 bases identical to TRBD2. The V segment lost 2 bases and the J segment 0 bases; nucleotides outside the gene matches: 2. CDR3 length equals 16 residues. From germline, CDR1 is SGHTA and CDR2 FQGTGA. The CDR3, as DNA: TGTGCCAGCAGCTTAGGGGGACTAGCGAACACCGGGGAGCTGTTTTTT. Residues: CASSLGGLANTGELFF.

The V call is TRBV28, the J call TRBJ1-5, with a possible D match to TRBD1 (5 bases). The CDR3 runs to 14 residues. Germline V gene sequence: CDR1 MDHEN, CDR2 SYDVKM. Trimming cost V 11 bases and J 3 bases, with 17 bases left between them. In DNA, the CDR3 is TGTGCCGGGCGGGGCAGTCAAGACAATCAGCCCCAGCATTTT. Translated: CAGRGSQDNQPQHF. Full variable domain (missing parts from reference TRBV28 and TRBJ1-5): DVKVTQSSRYLVKRTGEKVFLECVQDMDHENMFWYRQDPGLGLRLIYFSYDVKMKEKGDIPEGYSVSREKKERFSLILESASTNQTSMYLCAGRGSQDNQPQHFGDGTRLSIL.

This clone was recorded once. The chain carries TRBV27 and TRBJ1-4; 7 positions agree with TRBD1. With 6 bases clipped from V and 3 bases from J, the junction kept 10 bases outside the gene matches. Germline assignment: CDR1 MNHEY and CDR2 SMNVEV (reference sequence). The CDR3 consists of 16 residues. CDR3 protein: CASSANFDRANEKLFF. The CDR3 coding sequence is TGTGCCAGCAGCGCAAACTTCGACAGGGCTAATGAAAAACTGTTTTTT.